Listed below are T cell receptor beta chains from one sample, sequenced in a study of T cells in Graves' hyperthyroidism and ophthalmopathy. TCRdb passed the multiplex PCR reads through MiXCR, listing each CDR3 protein once. The table has 300,000 to 450,000 distinct CDR3 sequences, 20% to 25% seen once. The sequenced sample consisted of blood. These receptors came from a middle-aged man with Graves' hyperthyroidism. CDR3s include the opening cysteine and the closing phenylalanine or tryptophan. Fields, in order: J gene, clone size, D gene, V gene, CDR3 protein, CDR3 DNA. A D gene is named only where the DNA matches it firmly. Clone size is given for some rows only: seen once, a few or many times, or a class if the clone is expanded.

J gene: TRBJ2-7; clone size: -; D gene: -; V gene: TRBV7-9; CDR3 protein: CASSANSRGDPLEQYF; CDR3 DNA: TGTGCCAGCAGCGCAAATTCAAGGGGTGATCCTCTCGAGCAGTACTTC
J gene: TRBJ2-7; clone size: many; D gene: -; V gene: TRBV7-9; CDR3 protein: CASSLGGSAWEQYF; CDR3 DNA: TGTGCCAGCAGCCTAGGAGGATCGGCGTGGGAGCAGTACTTC
J gene: TRBJ2-1; clone size: few; D gene: TRBD2; V gene: TRBV11-2; CDR3 protein: CASSFRGRGRGNEQFF; CDR3 DNA: TGTGCCAGCAGCTTTCGCGGGAGGGGTAGAGGGAATGAGCAGTTCTTC
J gene: TRBJ2-7; clone size: -; D gene: TRBD2; V gene: TRBV7-2; CDR3 protein: CASSHPTSGWTSVGYEQYF; CDR3 DNA: TGTGCCAGCAGCCATCCAACTAGCGGGTGGACCTCTGTTGGGTACGAGCAGTACTTC
J gene: TRBJ1-4; clone size: -; D gene: -; V gene: TRBV12-3/TRBV12-4; CDR3 protein: CASSSTELNEKLFF; CDR3 DNA: TGTGCCAGCAGTTCGACAGAACTTAATGAAAAACTGTTTTTT
J gene: TRBJ1-2; clone size: -; D gene: TRBD1; V gene: TRBV4-1; CDR3 protein: CASSLGQTTGEGYGYTF; CDR3 DNA: TGCGCCAGCAGCCTCGGACAAACGACAGGGGAGGGCTATGGCTACACCTTC
J gene: TRBJ2-1; clone size: -; D gene: TRBD1; V gene: TRBV10-2; CDR3 protein: CASRGQVGNEQFF; CDR3 DNA: TGCGCCAGCAGGGGACAGGTTGGTAATGAGCAGTTCTTC
J gene: TRBJ2-1; clone size: -; D gene: -; V gene: TRBV29-1; CDR3 protein: CSVEWERNEQFF; CDR3 DNA: TGCAGCGTTGAATGGGAACGGAATGAGCAGTTCTTC
J gene: TRBJ2-1; clone size: -; D gene: TRBD2; V gene: TRBV7-3; CDR3 protein: CASSQTEASGKYNEQFF; CDR3 DNA: TGTGCCAGCAGCCAGACAGAGGCTAGCGGGAAATACAATGAGCAGTTCTTC
J gene: TRBJ2-1; clone size: many; D gene: -; V gene: TRBV11-2; CDR3 protein: CASSLGLVHYNEQFF; CDR3 DNA: TGTGCCAGCAGCTTAGGACTAGTCCACTACAATGAGCAGTTCTTC
J gene: TRBJ2-4; clone size: few; D gene: -; V gene: TRBV5-1; CDR3 protein: CASSPQPGPAKNIQYF; CDR3 DNA: TGCGCCAGCAGCCCCCAACCGGGACCCGCCAAAAACATTCAGTACTTC
J gene: TRBJ2-7; clone size: -; D gene: TRBD2; V gene: TRBV20-1; CDR3 protein: CSAQSSGAYEQYF; CDR3 DNA: TGCAGTGCACAATCTAGCGGAGCCTACGAGCAGTACTTC
J gene: TRBJ2-5; clone size: -; D gene: -; V gene: TRBV4-2; CDR3 protein: CASSQESVETQYF; CDR3 DNA: TGTGCCAGCAGCCAAGAGTCAGTAGAGACCCAGTACTTC
J gene: TRBJ1-2; clone size: -; D gene: -; V gene: TRBV3-1; CDR3 protein: CASSQDGPRRNYGYTF; CDR3 DNA: TGTGCCAGCAGCCAAGATGGGCCGCGACGTAACTATGGCTACACCTTC
J gene: TRBJ2-3; clone size: -; D gene: TRBD2; V gene: TRBV9; CDR3 protein: CASSVGAAGGRDTQYF; CDR3 DNA: TGTGCCAGCAGCGTAGGGGCCGCGGGAGGGAGAGATACGCAGTATTTT
J gene: TRBJ2-7; clone size: -; D gene: -; V gene: TRBV10-2; CDR3 protein: CASDSNGEQYF; CDR3 DNA: TGCGCCAGCGATAGCAACGGCGAGCAGTACTTC
J gene: TRBJ2-5; clone size: once; D gene: TRBD1; V gene: TRBV19; CDR3 protein: CASSIDGTEQETQYF; CDR3 DNA: TGTGCCAGTAGTATAGATGGGACAGAACAAGAGACCCAGTACTTC
J gene: TRBJ2-3; clone size: few; D gene: TRBD1; V gene: TRBV20-1; CDR3 protein: CSAAQGAETDTQYF; CDR3 DNA: TGCAGTGCTGCACAGGGGGCCGAGACAGATACGCAGTATTTT
J gene: TRBJ2-1; clone size: once; D gene: TRBD2; V gene: TRBV20-1; CDR3 protein: CSATDGGGEQFF; CDR3 DNA: TGCAGTGCCACAGACGGGGGGGGGGAGCAGTTCTTC
J gene: TRBJ1-1; clone size: many; D gene: -; V gene: TRBV2; CDR3 protein: CASIGKLLMNTEAFF; CDR3 DNA: TGTGCCAGCATCGGGAAGCTTCTGATGAACACTGAAGCTTTCTTT
J gene: TRBJ2-7; clone size: few; D gene: TRBD2; V gene: TRBV6-1; CDR3 protein: CASSELSGSSYEQYF; CDR3 DNA: TGTGCCAGCAGTGAACTTAGCGGGAGCTCCTACGAGCAGTACTTC
J gene: TRBJ2-7; clone size: -; D gene: -; V gene: TRBV7-2; CDR3 protein: CASSLMGSSGASYEQYF; CDR3 DNA: TGTGCCAGCAGCTTAATGGGGAGTAGCGGAGCCTCCTACGAGCAGTACTTC
J gene: TRBJ1-2; clone size: -; D gene: -; V gene: TRBV6-1; CDR3 protein: CASRVTGRGIYGYTF; CDR3 DNA: TGTGCCAGCAGAGTTACGGGCAGGGGAATTTATGGCTACACCTTC
J gene: TRBJ2-2; clone size: -; D gene: -; V gene: TRBV10-1; CDR3 protein: CASSEYLAGELFF; CDR3 DNA: TGCGCCAGCAGTGAATATCTCGCCGGGGAGCTGTTTTTT
J gene: TRBJ2-1; clone size: few; D gene: TRBD1; V gene: TRBV7-9; CDR3 protein: CASSLIGGTGVLNEQFF; CDR3 DNA: TGTGCCAGCAGCTTAATCGGGGGGACAGGGGTACTGAATGAGCAGTTCTTC
J gene: TRBJ1-1; clone size: -; D gene: -; V gene: TRBV7-3; CDR3 protein: CASSLGEDTEAFF; CDR3 DNA: TGTGCCAGCAGCTTGGGTGAGGACACTGAAGCTTTCTTT
J gene: TRBJ2-1; clone size: -; D gene: -; V gene: TRBV27; CDR3 protein: CASRDGAGPYNEQFF; CDR3 DNA: TGTGCCAGCAGGGATGGGGCGGGTCCCTACAATGAGCAGTTCTTC
J gene: TRBJ2-7; clone size: -; D gene: -; V gene: TRBV20-1; CDR3 protein: CSAVPGADYEQYF; CDR3 DNA: TGCAGTGCTGTGCCAGGGGCTGACTACGAGCAGTACTTC
J gene: TRBJ2-6; clone size: few; D gene: TRBD1; V gene: TRBV7-9; CDR3 protein: CASSLGTGSGANVLTF; CDR3 DNA: TGTGCCAGCAGCTTAGGGACAGGGTCTGGGGCCAACGTCCTGACTTTC
J gene: TRBJ1-2; clone size: -; D gene: -; V gene: TRBV2; CDR3 protein: CASSTDGGYGYTF; CDR3 DNA: TGTGCCAGCAGTACAGACGGGGGCTATGGCTACACCTTC
J gene: TRBJ2-1; clone size: -; D gene: TRBD2; V gene: TRBV11-2; CDR3 protein: CASTVAGGLDEQFF; CDR3 DNA: TGTGCCAGCACCGTAGCGGGAGGCTTAGATGAGCAGTTCTTC
J gene: TRBJ2-3; clone size: few; D gene: -; V gene: TRBV18; CDR3 protein: CATAGSTDTQYF; CDR3 DNA: TGTGCCACCGCCGGGAGCACAGATACGCAGTATTTT
J gene: TRBJ2-3; clone size: few; D gene: -; V gene: TRBV12-3/TRBV12-4; CDR3 protein: CASGELTDTQYF; CDR3 DNA: TGTGCCAGCGGAGAGCTCACAGATACGCAGTATTTT
J gene: TRBJ2-1; clone size: -; D gene: TRBD2; V gene: TRBV5-1; CDR3 protein: CATSLGSGGHNEQFF; CDR3 DNA: TGCGCCACCAGCTTGGGTAGCGGGGGACACAATGAGCAGTTCTTC
J gene: TRBJ2-4; clone size: -; D gene: -; V gene: TRBV9; CDR3 protein: CASSVGATGSGRNIQYF; CDR3 DNA: TGTGCCAGCAGCGTAGGGGCTACAGGTAGCGGCAGAAACATTCAGTACTTC